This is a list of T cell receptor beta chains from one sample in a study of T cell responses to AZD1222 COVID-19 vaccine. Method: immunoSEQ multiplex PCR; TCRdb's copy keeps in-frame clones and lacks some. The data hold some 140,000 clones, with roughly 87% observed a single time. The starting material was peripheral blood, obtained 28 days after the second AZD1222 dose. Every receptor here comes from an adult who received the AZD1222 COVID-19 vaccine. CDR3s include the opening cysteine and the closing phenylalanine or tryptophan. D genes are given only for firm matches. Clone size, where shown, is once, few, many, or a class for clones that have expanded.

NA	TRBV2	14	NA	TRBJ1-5	TGTGCCAGCAGTCTGCAGGTGGTTTATCAGCCCCAGCATTTT	CASSLQVVYQPQHF
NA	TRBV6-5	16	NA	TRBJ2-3	TGTGCCAGCAGTTACTCTGGAGAGGGTTTCACAGATACGCAGTATTTT	CASSYSGEGFTDTQYF
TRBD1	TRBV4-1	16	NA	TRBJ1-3	TGCGCCAGCAGTCCACAGAACAGGGGGGACGGAAACACCATATATTTT	CASSPQNRGDGNTIYF
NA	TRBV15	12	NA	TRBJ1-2	TGTGCCACCGGTACAGGGAACTATGGCTACACCTTC	CATGTGNYGYTF
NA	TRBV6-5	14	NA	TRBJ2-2	TGTGCCAGCAGTTATCTGCCGAACACCGGGGAGCTGTTTTTT	CASSYLPNTGELFF
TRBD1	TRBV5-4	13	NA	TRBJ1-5	TGTGCCAGCAGCCGGGACAGGGATCAGCCCCAGCATTTT	CASSRDRDQPQHF
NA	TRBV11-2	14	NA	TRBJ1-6	TGTGCCAGCAGCTTAGTGGGTATCAATTCACCCCTCCACTTT	CASSLVGINSPLHF
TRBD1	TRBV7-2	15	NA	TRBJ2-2	TGTGCCAGCAGCCCCGCGGGACAGGTAGCTGGGGAGCTGTTTTTT	CASSPAGQVAGELFF
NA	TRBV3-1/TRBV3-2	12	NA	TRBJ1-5	TGTGCCAGCAGCCATGGCCAGCAGCCCCAGCATTTT	CASSHGQQPQHF
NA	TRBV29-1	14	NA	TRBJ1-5	TGCAGCGTTGCCGGGGTAGAGGGCAATCAGCCCCAGCATTTT	CSVAGVEGNQPQHF
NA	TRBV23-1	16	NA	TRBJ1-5	TGCGCCAGCAGTCAAAGGGTCCGGCTAGATAATCAGCCCCAGCATTTT	CASSQRVRLDNQPQHF
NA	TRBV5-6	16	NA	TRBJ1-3	TGTGCCAGCAGCTTGGTTCGGATGAGCTCTGGAAACACCATATATTTT	CASSLVRMSSGNTIYF
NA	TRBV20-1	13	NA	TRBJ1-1	TGCAGTGCTAGTCCGCCCGGGCCGGGTGAAGCTTTCTTT	CSASPPGPGEAFF
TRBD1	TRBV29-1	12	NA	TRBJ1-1	TGCAGCGTTGAAGATCTCGGGACAGGGTCTTTCTTT	CSVEDLGTGSFF
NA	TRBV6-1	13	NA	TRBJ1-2	TGTGCCAGCAGTGAAGGACAGAGCTATGGCTACACCTTC	CASSEGQSYGYTF
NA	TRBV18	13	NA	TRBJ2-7	TGTGCCAGCTCACCAGACAGCTCCTACGAGCAGTACTTC	CASSPDSSYEQYF
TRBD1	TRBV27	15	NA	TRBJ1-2	TGTGCCAGCAGTCAAGGGACAGGGGTTATGCGTGGCTACACCTTC	CASSQGTGVMRGYTF
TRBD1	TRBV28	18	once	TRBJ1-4	TGTGCCAGCAGTACTTACATCCCGGGACAGGGCACTAATGAAAAACTGTTTTTT	CASSTYIPGQGTNEKLFF
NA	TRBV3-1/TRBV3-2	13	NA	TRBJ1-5	TGTGCCAGCAGCCAAGATCTCGCTCAGCCCCAGCATTTT	CASSQDLAQPQHF
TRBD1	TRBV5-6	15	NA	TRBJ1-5	TGTGCCAGCAGCTTGGGACAGGGGAACAATCAGCCCCAGCATTTT	CASSLGQGNNQPQHF
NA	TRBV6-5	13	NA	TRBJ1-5	TGTGCCAGCAGTTACTCGTCAGGACAGCCCCAGCATTTT	CASSYSSGQPQHF
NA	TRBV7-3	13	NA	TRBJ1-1	TGTGCCAGCAGCTTAGGGCCTGGGATTGAAGCTTTCTTT	CASSLGPGIEAFF
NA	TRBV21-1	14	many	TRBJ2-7	TGTGCCAGCGGTGGACTAGCGGGGGCCTACGAGCAGTACTTC	CASGGLAGAYEQYF
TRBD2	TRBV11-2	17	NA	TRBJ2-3	TGTGCCAGCAGCTCTCTACAGACTAGCGGGAGAACAGATACGCAGTATTTT	CASSSLQTSGRTDTQYF
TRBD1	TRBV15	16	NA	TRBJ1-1	TGTGCCACCAGCAGAGACACCGGGACAGGGCCCACTGAAGCTTTCTTT	CATSRDTGTGPTEAFF
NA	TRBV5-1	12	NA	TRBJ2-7	TGCGCCAGCAGCTTACGTCCTTACGAGCAGTACTTC	CASSLRPYEQYF
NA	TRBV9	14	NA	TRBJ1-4	TGTGCCAGCAGTCCTGACGGTTGGAATGAAAAACTGTTTTTT	CASSPDGWNEKLFF
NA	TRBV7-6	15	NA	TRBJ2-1	TGTGCCAGCAGCCCCTGGGAGGGGGGTGGCAATGAGCAGTTCTTC	CASSPWEGGGNEQFF
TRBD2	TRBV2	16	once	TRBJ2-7	TGTGCCAGCACCCAACTAAGTCGCGGGGGGGTCTACGAGCAGTACTTC	CASTQLSRGGVYEQYF
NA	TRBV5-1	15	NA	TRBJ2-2	TGCGCCAGCAGCTGGGATGGATACAACACCGGGGAGCTGTTTTTT	CASSWDGYNTGELFF